This T cell receptor (beta chain) derives from a study of response to subunit inactivated influenza vaccine. The study's findings and limits: Each seasonal flu vaccination may recruit only limited new T cells, authors suggested.

Trimming shortened V by 1 base and J by 5 bases, and 12 bases separated the two germline ends. This CDR3 spans 15 amino acids. Looked up from germline, CDR1 is SGHDN and CDR2 is FVKESK. A note on this clonotype: As yet, its antigen is unknown.

TCRdb re-derived calls from the RT-PCR reads in MiXCR, one entry per CDR3 protein. This sample has about 540,000 distinct CDR3 sequences, with around 15% found just once. The clonotype was recovered from a man over 45 who received an inactivated influenza vaccine. V usage is TRBV14 and J usage is TRBJ1-3, with D possibly being TRBD1 (5 bases). Sequenced here: PBMCs from blood, sampled about 12 days after vaccination. CDR3 sequence: CASSQVGDGRNTIYF. CDR3 in DNA: TGTGCCAGCAGCCAAGTCGGGGACGGAAGAAACACCATATATTTT.